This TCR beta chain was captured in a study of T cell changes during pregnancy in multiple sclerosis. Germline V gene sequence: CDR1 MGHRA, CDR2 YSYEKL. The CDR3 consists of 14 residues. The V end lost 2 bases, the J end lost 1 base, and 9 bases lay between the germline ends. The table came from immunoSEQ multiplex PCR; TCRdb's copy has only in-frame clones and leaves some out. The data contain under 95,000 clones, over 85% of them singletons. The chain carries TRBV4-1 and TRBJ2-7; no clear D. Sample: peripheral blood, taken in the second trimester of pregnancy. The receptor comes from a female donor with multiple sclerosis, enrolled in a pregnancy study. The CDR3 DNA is TGCGCCAGCAGCCAAAGAAAACAGTCCTACGAGCAGTACTTC. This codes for CASSQRKQSYEQYF.